The clone carrying this T cell receptor beta chain was observed a few times. Per the authors' pipeline: Scientists estimated how many nucleated cells there were by amplifying reference gene primers. Only in-frame clones appear in the TCRdb table, and some are missing; sequencing was by immunoSEQ multiplex PCR. That table is the source of V, J and clone size, and D and trimming were worked out from the DNA. The sample contains around 250,000 clones, 85% to 90% of which appear only once. The data originate from a study of blood T cell repertoires in COVID-19. Study-wide context: Spain, Italy and the United States supplied samples that represented acute and convalescent COVID-19. PBMCs, B-cell-depleted T cells, or T cells were the source of the cDNA or gDNA that made up the material.

Unmatched junction bases numbered 7, after V lost 6 bases and J lost 5 bases. CDR1 MDHEN and CDR2 SYDVKM come from the germline V gene. The CDR3 has 14 amino acids. V usage is TRBV28 and J usage is TRBJ2-5; 9 nucleotides match TRBD1. Material for sequencing was peripheral blood. The receptor was isolated from a man aged 55 to 70 with acute or convalescent COVID-19. CDR3 region: CASRPTGGSETQYF. The DNA for the CDR3 is TGTGCCAGCAGACCCACAGGGGGCAGCGAGACCCAGTACTTC. The entire variable domain, with the rest obtained from reference TRBV28 and TRBJ2-5, is as follows: DVKVTQSSRYLVKRTGEKVFLECVQDMDHENMFWYRQDPGLGLRLIYFSYDVKMKEKGDIPEGYSVSREKKERFSLILESASTNQTSMYLCASRPTGGSETQYFGPGTRLLVL.